The source of this TCR beta chain is a study of T cell changes during pregnancy in multiple sclerosis. The ends lost 4 bases at V and 6 bases at J; junction bases unmatched: 8. The CDR3 spans 15 residues. The germline gives CDR1 MNHNS, CDR2 SASEGT. Only in-frame clones appear in the TCRdb table, and some are missing; sequencing was by immunoSEQ multiplex PCR. The data contain some 140,000 clones, about 95% of them seen just once; the ten biggest clones take up more than 0.4%. The genes are TRBV6-1 and TRBJ2-3; 9 nucleotides line up with TRBD1. This sequence originates from a female donor with multiple sclerosis, enrolled in a pregnancy study. Sequencing was performed on peripheral blood, taken after pregnancy. The CDR3 nucleotides read TGTGCCAGCAGTGTAGGGGGACAGGGCTCTGATACGCAGTATTTT. Translated, it gives CASSVGGQGSDTQYF.